The table lists the clone carrying this T cell receptor beta chain with a count of one. Its antigen remains unidentified. Germline V CDR1 and CDR2: SGHTA, FQGNSA. The V end lost 5 bases, the J end lost 9 bases, and 14 bases lay between the germline ends. There are 13 residues in the CDR3. The sample originates from a study of T cell responses to AZD1222 COVID-19 vaccine. Only in-frame clones appear in the TCRdb table, and some are missing; sequencing was by immunoSEQ multiplex PCR. The table has roughly 130,000 clones, about 90% seen once. Study outcomes and limitations: Seropositivity was recorded at baseline in only 5 or 6 AZD1222 recipients. White British ancestry dominated among donors, who included more females, and clonal diversity was possibly underestimated. Across spike, vaccine-associated CD4 TCRs were found, dominant at 160-218 and 743-854. Reportedly, close to half of spike-specific TCRs are directed against unmutated variant regions.

Sample: peripheral blood, taken on day 0 of AZD1222 vaccination. This clonotype was sampled from an adult in good health. The chain employs TRBV7-2 and TRBJ1-5; perhaps TRBD1 as D (5 bases). In DNA, the CDR3 is TGTGCCAGCAGCGTAAGGGGCGGCCGGCCCCAGCATTTT. Its translation: CASSVRGGRPQHF.